Following are 21 T cell receptor beta chains from one sample sequenced in a study of Ad26.COV2.S vaccination and SARS-CoV-2 variants. Treatment denoted: about 20 received Ad26.COV2.S at low or high dose, single or two shots; 5 received placebo; per-sample allocation not given. Vaccine and placebo recipients were sampled on day 63 after the first injection. The table came from immunoSEQ multiplex PCR; TCRdb's copy has only in-frame clones and leaves some out. The sample includes over 400,000 clones, about 90% of them seen just once. Here the sequenced sample was peripheral blood, taken in a trial of Ad26.COV2.S vaccine versus placebo. The receptors originated from a person between 18 and 65 years old who received the Ad26.COV2.S COVID-19 vaccine or a placebo.

The genes are TRBV6-5 and TRBJ2-5, with 7 nucleotides matching TRBD2. Germline V gives CDR1 MNHEY, CDR2 SVGAGI. The CDR3 has 14 amino acids. V lost 5 bases, J lost 3 bases, and 6 bases stayed unmatched. The CDR3 coding sequence is TGTGCCAGCAGTCTCGTAACTAGCGAAGAGACCCAGTACTTC. Translating gives CASSLVTSEETQYF.

This chain connects TRBV18 to TRBJ2-7, with D maybe TRBD2 (5 bases). Trimming removed 3 bases at V and 1 base at J, with 10 bases between. Looked up from germline, CDR1 is KGHSH and CDR2 is LQKENI. This CDR3 comprises 14 residues. CDR3 DNA sequence: TGTGCCAGCTCACCCGGGATACCTTCCTACGAGCAGTACTTC. Protein sequence: CASSPGIPSYEQYF.

V is TRBV19 and J is TRBJ1-3; possibly TRBD1 for D (6 bases). The CDR3 has 14 residues. Trimming cost V 8 bases and J 0 bases, with 11 bases left between them. Germline assignment: CDR1 LNHDA and CDR2 SQIVND (reference sequence). Here the CDR3 reads CASGQRSSGNTIYF. The CDR3 DNA reads TGTGCCAGTGGACAGCGGAGCTCTGGAAACACCATATATTTT.

The genes are TRBV15 and TRBJ1-3; D is ambiguous. Germline loops: CDR1 LNHNV, CDR2 YYDKDF (reference sequence). V lost 0 bases and J lost 0, with 6 bases in between. This CDR3 comprises 15 residues. DNA of the CDR3: TGTGCCACCAGCAGAGATTCGGCCTCTGGAAACACCATATATTTT. Its translation: CATSRDSASGNTIYF.

This clone was seen only once. The chain links TRBV7-9 to TRBJ2-2; no clear D. This CDR3 comprises 14 residues. V shed 1 base and J shed 6 bases, with 9 bases lying between them. Per germline, CDR1 SEHNR and CDR2 FQNEAQ (reference sequence). CDR3 sequence: CASSLGLVPGELFF. CDR3 nucleotide sequence: TGTGCCAGCAGCTTAGGTTTAGTTCCCGGGGAGCTGTTTTTT.

Points on this clone: The limits of the CDR3 on the DNA are not certain, so only TCRdb's listed CDR3 is given. The V call is TRBV9, the J call TRBJ2-1; whether TRBD2, the table's D call, matches the DNA was not checked. The CDR3 is 16 residues long, ends included. Germline CDR1 SGDLS, CDR2 YYNGEE. The CDR3 sequence is CASSVGGFAGGSGTFF.

This sequence joins TRBV7-2 and TRBJ2-3; D unresolved. With 7 bases removed from V and 7 bases from J, the gap between germline ends came to 15 bases. The germline gives CDR1 SGHTA, CDR2 FQGNSA. CDR3 size: 13 residues. CDR3 protein: CASIRPGEYTQYF. The CDR3 DNA reads as TGTGCCAGCATACGCCCCGGAGAATATACGCAGTATTTT.

Regarding this clone: This sample also contains other DNA sequences that code for the same CDR3. The chain carries TRBV3-1 (or the pseudogene TRBV3-2) and TRBJ1-1, with unresolved D. Germline V gene lookup returns CDR1 LGHDT and CDR2 YNNKEL (reference sequence). The CDR3 totals 14 residues. V dropped 1 base and J dropped 2 bases, with 8 bases sitting between them. The CDR3 nucleotides are TGTGCCAGCAGCCAAGGGACGGCTAACACTGAAGCTTTCTTT. Its protein product is CASSQGTANTEAFF.

The rearrangement links TRBV7-6 to TRBJ2-7; TRBD2 is a possible D gene (5 bases). The CDR3 covers 14 residues. CDR1 and CDR2 from the germline V gene are SGHVS and FNYEAQ. The V end was cut by 2 bases, the J end by 7 bases, with 15 bases between. The CDR3 protein is CASSLLSLTGEQYF. CDR3 coding DNA: TGTGCCAGCAGCTTACTGTCCCTAACGGGAGAGCAGTACTTC.

The chain is built from TRBV10-1 and TRBJ2-2; no clear D. Germline CDR1 reads WNHNN; CDR2 reads SYGVQD (reference sequence). The V end lost 2 bases, the J end lost 1 base, and 5 bases lay between the germline ends. This CDR3 region has 14 residues. For the CDR3, the DNA is TGCGCCAGCAGTGAGCCCCAGAACACCGGGGAGCTGTTTTTT. It is translated as CASSEPQNTGELFF.

The rearrangement uses TRBV6-2 or TRBV6-3 and TRBJ1-5, with D possibly matching TRBD1 (5 bases). CDR1 MNHEY and CDR2 SVGEGT come from the germline V gene. The CDR3 extends over 18 amino acids. V was trimmed by 2 bases and J by 3 bases, leaving 20 bases between them. Here the CDR3 DNA reads TGTGCCAGCAGTTACCAGCGAGGGGCAGGAGGAGACAATCAGCCCCAGCATTTT. Protein: CASSYQRGAGGDNQPQHF.

V and J are TRBV4-2 and TRBJ1-3; D gene unclear. V shed 2 bases and J shed 3 bases, with 11 bases lying between them. CDR1 and CDR2 (germline): LGHNA, YNFKEQ. The CDR3 contains 15 residues. The CDR3 DNA reads TGTGCCAGCAGCCAACTCTCGTCCGTTGGAAACACCATATATTTT. This gives the protein CASSQLSSVGNTIYF.

This clone was detected a few times. The genes are TRBV27 and TRBJ1-4, with 8 bases matching TRBD1. CDR1 and CDR2 (germline): MNHEY, SMNVEV (reference sequence). The CDR3 loop spans 13 amino acids. The V gene end was trimmed by 8 bases and the J gene end by 7 bases; junction bases not matched to a gene: 6. The chain's CDR3 is CASHGQGSEKLFF. As DNA, the CDR3 is TGTGCCAGCCACGGACAGGGCAGTGAAAAACTGTTTTTT.

The chain couples TRBV9 to TRBJ1-3; 8 nucleotides agree with TRBD1. Trimming at V came to 3 bases and at J to 4 bases, leaving 3 bases not matched to a gene. This CDR3 spans 14 amino acids. Looked up from germline, CDR1 is SGDLS and CDR2 is YYNGEE. The DNA of the CDR3 is TGTGCCAGCAGCGCCGGGACAGGCGGAAACACCATATATTTT. Encoded protein: CASSAGTGGNTIYF. The whole variable domain, filled in from reference TRBV9 and TRBJ1-3, reads DSGVTQTPKHLITATGQRVTLRCSPRSGDLSVYWYQQSLDQGLQFLIQYYNGEERAKGNILERFSAQQFPDLHSELNLSSLELGDSALYFCASSAGTGGNTIYFGEGSWLTVV.

The chain is built from TRBV5-1 and TRBJ1-6; D may be TRBD1 (5 bases). The CDR3 is made up of 14 amino acids. Germline lookup yields CDR1 SGHRS and CDR2 YFSETQ. V lost 4 bases and J lost 10, with 15 bases in between. The CDR3 sequence: CASSIIDSNSPLHF. The CDR3 coding sequence is TGCGCCAGCAGCATTATAGACAGTAACTCACCCCTCCACTTT.

The chain carries TRBV27 and TRBJ2-5; D not certain. Trimming removed 6 bases from V and 2 bases from J, with 4 bases in between. This CDR3 is 11 amino acids long. Germline V gives CDR1 MNHEY, CDR2 SMNVEV (reference sequence). The CDR3 DNA reads TGTGCCAGCAGGGGACAAGAGACCCAGTACTTC. It yields the protein CASRGQETQYF.

This clone came up once. This chain joins TRBV4-1 and TRBJ1-2; 9 bases align to TRBD1. The V and J ends lost 4 bases and 4 bases, in that order; junction bases with no gene match: 4. The CDR3 runs to 14 residues. Germline V lookup: CDR1 MGHRA, CDR2 YSYEKL. CDR3 in amino acids: CASSPGQGTYGYTF. CDR3 DNA sequence: TGCGCCAGCAGCCCAGGACAGGGGACCTATGGCTACACCTTC.

The CDR3 DNA reads TGTGCCAGCAGCTTTGAGGGACAGGAGTCCTACGAGCAGTACTTC. As protein: CASSFEGQESYEQYF. The chain recombines TRBV5-5 with TRBJ2-7, with 8 bases fitting TRBD1. The CDR3 is made up of 15 amino acids. CDR1 SGHKS and CDR2 YYEKEE come from the germline V gene (reference sequence). The junction had 5 bases not matched to a gene; V was cut back by 2 bases and J by 1 base.

This rearrangement joins TRBV4-3 to TRBJ2-7, with 7 bases identical to TRBD2. The CDR3 runs 15 residues. Germline-derived CDR1 and CDR2 are LGHNA and YSLEER. The J segment lost 1 base and the V segment lost 1 base, leaving 4 bases of the junction unmatched. CDR3 residues: CASSQVPGGSYEQYF. In nucleotides, the CDR3 is TGCGCCAGCAGCCAAGTTCCGGGGGGATCCTACGAGCAGTACTTC.

The genes are TRBV10-1 and TRBJ1-1; D gene ambiguous. CDR1 WNHNN and CDR2 SYGVQD come from the germline V gene (reference sequence). The CDR3 extends over 12 amino acids. Trimming cost V 2 bases and J 11 bases, with 12 bases left between them. This CDR3 reads CASSELGTGAFF. The CDR3 DNA reads TGCGCCAGCAGTGAGCTCGGTACGGGGGCTTTCTTT.

The count of this clone is one. This chain links TRBV30 with TRBJ1-1; a possible D gene is TRBD1 (5 bases). CDR3 length: 14 residues. Germline-derived CDR1 and CDR2 are GTSNPN and SVGIG (reference sequence). Trimming took off 0 bases at V and 5 bases at J, with 13 bases between the two ends. The CDR3 DNA sequence: TGTGCCTGGAGTGTACGGAGGGGAGGGACTGAAGCTTTCTTT. Residues: CAWSVRRGGTEAFF.